These 27 T cell receptor beta chains share one sample of origin, sequenced in a study of PD-L1 blockade in urothelial cancer. Only in-frame clones appear in the TCRdb table, and some are missing; sequencing was by immunoSEQ multiplex PCR. The data show about 51,000 clones, around 85% seen once. This material consisted of PBMCs, taken around atezolizumab (anti-PD-L1) treatment. The receptor set was obtained from a man between 60 and 75 years old with urothelial cancer.

V gene TRBV6-6 combines with J gene TRBJ1-5; TRBD1 matches at 9 bases. With 5 bases clipped from V and 7 bases from J, the junction kept 9 bases outside the gene matches. This CDR3 has 15 residues. Per the germline V gene, CDR1 is MNHNY and CDR2 is SVGAGI (reference sequence). DNA of the CDR3: TGTGCCAGCAGTCAACCGGACAGGGGACGGCAGCCCCAGCATTTT. It is translated as CASSQPDRGRQPQHF.

This rearrangement joins TRBV6-1 to TRBJ1-6; the D gene is possibly TRBD1 (5 bases). Germline loops: CDR1 MNHNS, CDR2 SASEGT. The CDR3 covers 15 residues. The V end lost 8 bases, the J end lost 0 bases, and 11 bases lay between the germline ends. The CDR3 DNA is TGTGCCAGCGGGGGGGAGAGCTCCTATAATTCACCCCTCCACTTT. Its protein is CASGGESSYNSPLHF.

The chain is built from TRBV7-9 and TRBJ2-1; D call uncertain. The V gene's germline CDR1 is SEHNR and CDR2 FQNEAQ (reference sequence). This CDR3 is 11 amino acids long. V was pared by 4 bases and J by 6 bases, with 4 bases between. The CDR3 nucleotides read TGTGCCAGCAGCTCAATCAATGAGCAGTTCTTC. Protein sequence: CASSSINEQFF.

The CDR3 reads CATSREDRGRAANEKLFF. The CDR3 DNA is TGTGCCACCAGCAGAGAGGACAGGGGGCGTGCGGCTAATGAAAAACTGTTTTTT. The chain carries TRBV15 and TRBJ1-4; 11 bases agree with TRBD1. Germline CDR1 reads LNHNV; CDR2 reads YYDKDF (reference sequence). After removal of 0 bases from V and 3 bases from J, the junction contained 6 bases not matched to a gene. The CDR3 loop spans 18 amino acids.

This chain's CDR3 is CASSLARDRHTGELFF. The CDR3 DNA reads TGCGCCAGCAGCTTGGCACGGGACAGACACACCGGGGAGCTGTTTTTT. This chain joins TRBV5-1 and TRBJ2-2, with TRBD1 identical over 7 bases. The CDR3 consists of 16 residues. J lost 3 bases, V lost 0 bases, and 5 bases had no gene match. Per germline, CDR1 SGHRS and CDR2 YFSETQ.

The chain has TRBV11-2 and TRBJ2-3; TRBD2 is a possible D gene (5 bases). Trimming stripped 1 base from V and 3 bases from J, with 8 bases between. This CDR3 is 14 amino acids long. Germline V lookup: CDR1 SGHAT, CDR2 FQNNGV. The CDR3 DNA follows: TGTGCCAGCAGCTTAGGAGCGGCTACAGATACGCAGTATTTT. Amino acids: CASSLGAATDTQYF.

This chain links TRBV7-8 with TRBJ2-1; D uncertain. Trimming stripped 5 bases from V and 2 bases from J, with 13 bases between. The CDR3 runs 15 residues. CDR1 is SGHVS and CDR2 is FQNEAQ in the germline V gene. In DNA form, the CDR3 reads TGTGCCAGCAGCCTTCTCCGGGTTCCCTACAATGAGCAGTTCTTC. Translation gives CASSLLRVPYNEQFF.

The chain employs TRBV30 and TRBJ2-1; D is perhaps TRBD2 (6 bases). The CDR3 length is 15 residues. Germline V lookup: CDR1 GTSNPN, CDR2 SVGIG (reference sequence). V lost 2 bases to trimming and J lost 3 bases, with 14 bases between them. The chain's CDR3 is CAWSLGLADYNEQFF. The CDR3 DNA sequence: TGTGCCTGGAGTCTAGGGTTAGCGGACTACAATGAGCAGTTCTTC.

This sequence joins TRBV6-5 and TRBJ2-7, with TRBD1 identical over 9 bases. The germline V gene encodes CDR1 MNHEY and CDR2 SVGAGI. The length of the CDR3 is 15 residues. V shed 6 bases and J 3 bases; nucleotides not matched to a gene: 9. CDR3 bases: TGTGCCAGCAGCCTGAAGGACAGGGGTGGCTACGAGCAGTACTTC. This encodes CASSLKDRGGYEQYF.

In this sample, this clone turned up once. The chain couples TRBV6-5 to TRBJ1-2, with D possibly matching TRBD1 (5 bases). The germline gives CDR1 MNHEY, CDR2 SVGAGI. The CDR3 covers 14 residues. V was shortened by 2 bases and J by 4 bases, with 11 bases between the two germline ends. Written as DNA, the CDR3 is TGTGCCAGCAGTTACATGGGGGGAGGCTATGGCTACACCTTC. This translates into CASSYMGGGYGYTF.

This clone was found once. The genes are TRBV28 and TRBJ2-5; 7 nucleotides match TRBD1. The ends lost 4 bases at V and 8 bases at J; junction bases unmatched: 10. CDR1 MDHEN and CDR2 SYDVKM come from the germline V gene. The CDR3 spans 14 residues. CDR3 sequence reads: CASSSYRGTVTQYF. The CDR3, as DNA: TGTGCCAGCAGTTCTTATAGGGGGACAGTTACCCAGTACTTC.

This clone was observed a single time. V and J are TRBV18 and TRBJ2-7; a weak D match, TRBD1 (7 bases). Trimming removed 2 bases at V and 5 bases at J, with 13 bases between. Germline V gene lookup returns CDR1 KGHSH and CDR2 LQKENI. The CDR3 covers 14 residues. Here the CDR3 reads CASSPSTGRNEQYF. The CDR3 bases are TGTGCCAGCTCACCATCGACAGGGAGGAACGAGCAGTACTTC.

The rearrangement links TRBV30 to TRBJ1-5; 12 bases are a match to TRBD1. There are 14 residues in the CDR3. CDR1 GTSNPN and CDR2 SVGIG come from the germline V gene (reference sequence). V was pared by 3 bases and J by 9 bases, with 6 bases of the junction left unmatched. CDR3 nucleotide sequence: TGTGCCTGGAGCAGGGACAGGGGGCGCCCGCCCCAGCATTTT. This gives the protein CAWSRDRGRPPQHF.

The count of this clone is one. The chain is built from TRBV4-1 and TRBJ2-3, with D possibly TRBD2 on 6 matching bases. Germline CDR1 is MGHRA and CDR2 is YSYEKL. The CDR3 runs to 15 residues. Trimming took 5 bases from V and 2 from J, leaving 14 bases between them. In nucleotides, the CDR3 is TGCGCCAGCAGCTTCCGACTAGAGAACACAGATACGCAGTATTTT. This encodes CASSFRLENTDTQYF.

The DNA of the CDR3 is TGTGCCAGTAGTAACGGACAGGAGCAGTACTTC. Translation: CASSNGQEQYF. This rearrangement joins TRBV19 to TRBJ2-7; the D gene is possibly TRBD1 (6 bases). In germline, CDR1 is LNHDA, CDR2 SQIVND (reference sequence). The CDR3 is made up of 11 amino acids. With 4 bases removed from V and 7 bases from J, the gap between germline ends came to 8 bases.

The genes are TRBV13 and TRBJ2-2; a possible D gene is TRBD1 (6 bases). Trimming removed 5 bases at V and 3 bases at J, with 16 bases between. This CDR3 has 16 amino acids. In germline, CDR1 is PRHDT, CDR2 FYEKMQ (reference sequence). This CDR3 is CASSTEGQTHTGELFF. The CDR3 DNA sequence: TGTGCCAGCAGCACTGAAGGACAGACTCACACCGGGGAGCTGTTTTTT.

The chain joins TRBV5-8 to TRBJ2-1; no firm D call. CDR1 and CDR2 (germline): SGHTS, YDEGEE. The V end was cut by 0 bases, the J end by 0 bases, with 7 bases between. The CDR3 sequence is 15 residues long. CDR3 loop: CASSLAPSSYNEQFF. Written as DNA, the CDR3 is TGTGCCAGCAGCTTGGCCCCTAGCTCCTACAATGAGCAGTTCTTC.

The CDR3 here is CASSLQGWKPQHF. The CDR3, as DNA: TGTGCCAGCAGCTTACAGGGCTGGAAGCCCCAGCATTTT. The genes are TRBV7-8 and TRBJ1-5; tentative D call: TRBD1 (5 bases). Germline V gene data show CDR1 as SGHVS and CDR2 as FQNEAQ. Trimming pared 2 bases from V and 8 bases from J, leaving 10 bases between. The CDR3 is 13 residues long.

The genes are TRBV27 and TRBJ2-7; D remains unclear. CDR3 size: 14 residues. Germline CDR1 reads MNHEY; CDR2 reads SMNVEV (reference sequence). The V end lost 2 bases, the J end lost 2 bases, and 10 bases lay between the germline ends. The CDR3 region is CASSLGSGTYEQYF. CDR3 nucleotides: TGTGCCAGCAGTTTAGGATCAGGTACCTACGAGCAGTACTTC.

This clone was seen once. The gene calls are TRBV2 and TRBJ2-3; D is possibly TRBD1 (6 bases). The ends were cut back, 5 bases at V and 3 bases at J, with 15 bases in the middle. The CDR3 extends over 15 amino acids. CDR1 SNHLY and CDR2 FYNNEI come from the germline V gene. Here the CDR3 DNA reads TGTGCCAGCAGTCTACAGGGTTCCGAGACAGATACGCAGTATTTT. Protein product: CASSLQGSETDTQYF.

CDR3 residues: CASSLGGDRGSSYGYTF. CDR3 nucleotide sequence: TGTGCCAGCAGCTTGGGGGGGGACAGGGGCTCCTCCTATGGCTACACCTTC. This chain joins TRBV5-4 and TRBJ1-2, with TRBD1 identical over 10 bases. Trimming cost V 0 bases and J 4 bases; bases outside gene matches: 9. This CDR3 spans 17 amino acids. CDR1 is SGHNT and CDR2 is YYREEE in the germline V gene (reference sequence).

This chain uses TRBV15 with TRBJ1-6, with 7 nucleotides matching TRBD1. Germline CDR1 reads LNHNV; CDR2 reads YYDKDF (reference sequence). There are 15 residues in the CDR3. V shed 0 bases, J shed 10 bases, and the junction held 6 bases outside the gene matches. The CDR3 DNA is TGTGCCACCAGCAGAGACAGGGGGGTCGGCTCACCCCTCCACTTT. This codes for CATSRDRGVGSPLHF.

J is TRBJ1-5 and V is TRBV19; a weak D match, TRBD1 (5 bases). Trimming cost V 6 bases and J 3 bases, with 21 bases left between them. The germline CDR1 and CDR2 sequences are LNHDA and SQIVND (reference sequence). The length of the CDR3 is 17 residues. The CDR3 is CASSPPRSGADNQPQHF. CDR3 DNA sequence: TGTGCCAGTAGCCCTCCTCGGTCTGGGGCGGACAATCAGCCCCAGCATTTT.

In the case of this clone: Relative to the germline gene, one junction end is altered; a read error may explain this. CDR3 coding DNA: TGTGCTAGCAGCCGCGACTTTCAAGAGACCCAGTACTTC. It translates to CASSRDFQETQYF. J is TRBJ2-5 and V is TRBV7-7; no reliable D call. The length of the CDR3 is 13 residues. CDR1 SSHAT and CDR2 FNYEAQ come from the germline V gene (reference sequence).

This chain joins TRBV6-1 and TRBJ2-4; tentatively, D is TRBD2 (6 bases). CDR1 and CDR2 from the germline V gene are MNHNS and SASEGT. Deletions cut 7 bases from V and 3 bases from J, with 13 bases between. This CDR3 contains 14 residues. This CDR3 is CASTFGGDKNIQYF. In DNA, the CDR3 is TGTGCCAGCACTTTCGGGGGAGACAAAAACATTCAGTACTTC.

The V call is TRBV7-3, the J call TRBJ2-3, with TRBD2 matching 9 bases. The germline V gene encodes CDR1 SGHTA and CDR2 FQGTGA. The trim removed 5 bases at V and 4 bases at J, leaving 4 bases unmatched. The CDR3 sequence is 14 residues long. CDR3 in amino acids: CASSLGTSSDTQYF. CDR3 DNA sequence: TGTGCCAGCAGCCTCGGGACTAGCTCAGATACGCAGTATTTT.

V is TRBV9 and J is TRBJ2-1, with 7 nucleotides matching TRBD1. Trimming cost V 1 base and J 3 bases; bases outside gene matches: 4. Germline V gene data show CDR1 as SGDLS and CDR2 as YYNGEE. This CDR3 is 15 amino acids long. In DNA, the CDR3 is TGTGCCAGCAGCGTAACCGGGACAGTCTACAATGAGCAGTTCTTC. Translated: CASSVTGTVYNEQFF.